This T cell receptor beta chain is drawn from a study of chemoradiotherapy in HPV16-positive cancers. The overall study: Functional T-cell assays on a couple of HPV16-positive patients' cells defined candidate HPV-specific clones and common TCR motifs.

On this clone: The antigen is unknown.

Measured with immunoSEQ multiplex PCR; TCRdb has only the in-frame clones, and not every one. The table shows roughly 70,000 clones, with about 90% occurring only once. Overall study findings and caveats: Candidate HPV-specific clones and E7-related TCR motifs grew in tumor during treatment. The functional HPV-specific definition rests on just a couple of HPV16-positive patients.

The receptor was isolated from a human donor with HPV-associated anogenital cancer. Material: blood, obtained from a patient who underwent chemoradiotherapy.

The CDR3 here is CASRNRGPSAQHF. The DNA for the CDR3 is TGTGCCAGCAGGAACAGGGGACCCTCAGCCCAGCATTTT. The chain is built from TRBV2 and TRBJ1-5; 7 nucleotides agree with TRBD1. The CDR3 length is 13 residues. J was trimmed by 11 bases and V by 6 bases; bases with no gene match: 10. The V gene's germline CDR1 is SNHLY and CDR2 FYNNEI.